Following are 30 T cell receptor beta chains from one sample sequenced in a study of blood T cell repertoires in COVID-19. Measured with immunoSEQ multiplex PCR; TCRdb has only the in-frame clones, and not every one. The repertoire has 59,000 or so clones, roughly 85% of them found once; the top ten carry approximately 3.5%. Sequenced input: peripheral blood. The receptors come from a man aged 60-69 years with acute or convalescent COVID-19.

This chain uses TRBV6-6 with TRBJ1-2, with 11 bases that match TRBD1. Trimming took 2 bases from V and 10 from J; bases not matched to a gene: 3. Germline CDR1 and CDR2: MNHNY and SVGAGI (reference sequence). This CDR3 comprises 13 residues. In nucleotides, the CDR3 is TGTGCCAGCAGTTACCCGGGACAGGGGGTCTACACCTTC. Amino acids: CASSYPGQGVYTF.

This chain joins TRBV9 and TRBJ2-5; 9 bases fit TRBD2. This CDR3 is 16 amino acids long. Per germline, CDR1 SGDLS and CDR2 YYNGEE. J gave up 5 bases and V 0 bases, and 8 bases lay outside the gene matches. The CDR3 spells CASSVDEREAWETQYF. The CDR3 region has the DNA TGTGCCAGCAGCGTAGACGAGCGGGAGGCGTGGGAGACCCAGTACTTC.

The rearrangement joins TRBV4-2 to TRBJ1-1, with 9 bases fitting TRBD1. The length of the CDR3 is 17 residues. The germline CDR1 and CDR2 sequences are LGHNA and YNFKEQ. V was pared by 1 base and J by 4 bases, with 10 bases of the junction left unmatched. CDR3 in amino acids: CASSQGGQGGTGTEAFF. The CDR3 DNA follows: TGTGCCAGCAGCCAAGGGGGACAGGGAGGTACGGGCACTGAAGCTTTCTTT.

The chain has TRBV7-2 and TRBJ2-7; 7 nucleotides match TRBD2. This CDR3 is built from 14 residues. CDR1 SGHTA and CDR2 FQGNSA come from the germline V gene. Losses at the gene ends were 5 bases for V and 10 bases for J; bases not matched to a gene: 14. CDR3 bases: TGTGCCAGCAGCCAGGGAGGGCGGGAGCTGGATCAGTACTTC. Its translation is CASSQGGRELDQYF. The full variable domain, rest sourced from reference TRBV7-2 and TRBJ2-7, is GAGVSQSPSNKVTEKGKDVELRCDPISGHTALYWYRQSLGQGLEFLIYFQGNSAPDKSGLPSDRFSAERTGGSVSTLTIQRTQQEDSAVYLCASSQGGRELDQYFGPGTRLTVT.

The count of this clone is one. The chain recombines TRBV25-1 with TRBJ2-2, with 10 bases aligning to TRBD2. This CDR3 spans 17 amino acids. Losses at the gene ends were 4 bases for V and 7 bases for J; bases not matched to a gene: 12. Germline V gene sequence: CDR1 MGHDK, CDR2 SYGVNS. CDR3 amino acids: CASSGSSSGRGGGELFF. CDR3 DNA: TGTGCCAGCAGTGGCTCGTCTAGCGGGAGAGGAGGCGGGGAGCTGTTTTTT.

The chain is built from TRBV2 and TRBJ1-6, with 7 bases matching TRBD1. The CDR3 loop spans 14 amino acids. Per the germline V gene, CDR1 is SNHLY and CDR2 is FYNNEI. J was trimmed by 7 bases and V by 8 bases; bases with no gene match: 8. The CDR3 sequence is CASLRDSSNSPLHF. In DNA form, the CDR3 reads TGTGCCAGCCTTCGGGACAGCAGCAATTCACCCCTCCACTTT.

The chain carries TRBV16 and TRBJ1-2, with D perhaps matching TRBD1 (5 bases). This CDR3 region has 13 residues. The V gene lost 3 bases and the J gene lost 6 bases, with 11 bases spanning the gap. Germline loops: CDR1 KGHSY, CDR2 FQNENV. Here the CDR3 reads CASSQMGGDGYTF. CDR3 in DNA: TGTGCCAGCAGCCAGATGGGGGGAGATGGCTACACCTTC.

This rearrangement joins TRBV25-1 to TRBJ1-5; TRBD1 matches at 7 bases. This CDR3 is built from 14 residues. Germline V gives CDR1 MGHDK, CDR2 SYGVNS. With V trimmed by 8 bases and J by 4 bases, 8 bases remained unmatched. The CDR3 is CASSTGALNQPQHF. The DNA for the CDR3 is TGTGCCAGCTCCACAGGGGCCCTTAATCAGCCCCAGCATTTT.

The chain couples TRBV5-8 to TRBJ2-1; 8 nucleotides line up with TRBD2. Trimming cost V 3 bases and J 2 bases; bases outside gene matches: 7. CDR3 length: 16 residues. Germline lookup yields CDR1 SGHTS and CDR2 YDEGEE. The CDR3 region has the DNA TGTGCCAGCAGCTCCACACTAGCGGTTACCTACAATGAGCAGTTCTTC. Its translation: CASSSTLAVTYNEQFF.

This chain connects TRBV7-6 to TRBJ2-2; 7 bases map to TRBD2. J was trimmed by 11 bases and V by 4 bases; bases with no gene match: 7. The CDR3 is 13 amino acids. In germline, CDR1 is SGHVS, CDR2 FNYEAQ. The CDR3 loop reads CASSWGGSTELFF. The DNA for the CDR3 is TGTGCCAGCAGCTGGGGGGGGTCGACCGAGCTGTTTTTT. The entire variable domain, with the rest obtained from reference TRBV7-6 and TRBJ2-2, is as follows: GAGVSQSPRYKVTKRGQDVALRCDPISGHVSLYWYRQALGQGPEFLTYFNYEAQQDKSGLPNDRFSAERPEGSISTLTIQRTEQRDSAMYRCASSWGGSTELFFGEGSRLTVL.

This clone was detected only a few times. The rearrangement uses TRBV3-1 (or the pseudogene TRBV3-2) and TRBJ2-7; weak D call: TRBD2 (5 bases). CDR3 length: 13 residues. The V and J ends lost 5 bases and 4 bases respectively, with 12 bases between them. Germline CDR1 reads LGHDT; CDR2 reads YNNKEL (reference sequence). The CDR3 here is CASSFLSGYEQYF. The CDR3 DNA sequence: TGTGCCAGCAGCTTTCTCTCGGGATACGAGCAGTACTTC.

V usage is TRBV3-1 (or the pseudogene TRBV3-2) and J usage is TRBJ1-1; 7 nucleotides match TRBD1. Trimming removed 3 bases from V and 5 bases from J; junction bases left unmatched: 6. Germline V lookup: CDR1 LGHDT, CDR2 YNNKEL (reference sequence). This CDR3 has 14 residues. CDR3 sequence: CASSHTTGYTEAFF. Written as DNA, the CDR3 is TGTGCCAGCAGCCACACGACAGGGTATACTGAAGCTTTCTTT.

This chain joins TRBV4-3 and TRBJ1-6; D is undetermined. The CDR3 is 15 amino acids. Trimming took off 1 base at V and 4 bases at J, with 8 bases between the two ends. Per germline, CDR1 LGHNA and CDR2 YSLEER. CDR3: CASSQVTGYNSPLHF. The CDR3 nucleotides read TGCGCCAGCAGCCAAGTTACGGGATATAATTCACCCCTCCACTTT.

The CDR3 DNA reads TGTGCCAGCAGTGAAGATCCGTTCCGCTCCTACAATGAGCAGTTCTTC. This codes for CASSEDPFRSYNEQFF. The chain combines TRBV6-1 with TRBJ2-1; the D is unclear. Per the germline V gene, CDR1 is MNHNS and CDR2 is SASEGT. This CDR3 has 16 residues. Trimming shortened V by 1 base and J by 0 bases, and 10 bases separated the two germline ends.

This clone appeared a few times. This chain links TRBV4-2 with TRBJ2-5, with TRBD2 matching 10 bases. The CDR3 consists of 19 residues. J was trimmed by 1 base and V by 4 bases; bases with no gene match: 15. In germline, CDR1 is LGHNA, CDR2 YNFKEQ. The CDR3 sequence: CASSLNPGASGSTQETQYF. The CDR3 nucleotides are TGTGCCAGCAGCCTCAACCCTGGGGCTAGCGGGAGCACCCAAGAGACCCAGTACTTC.

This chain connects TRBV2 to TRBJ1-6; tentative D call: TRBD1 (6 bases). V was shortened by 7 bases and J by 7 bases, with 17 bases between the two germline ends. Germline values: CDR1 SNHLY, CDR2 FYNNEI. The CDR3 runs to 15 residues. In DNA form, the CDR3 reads TGTGCCAGCACCCCTCTGACAGGAGGAAATTCACCCCTCCACTTT. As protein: CASTPLTGGNSPLHF.

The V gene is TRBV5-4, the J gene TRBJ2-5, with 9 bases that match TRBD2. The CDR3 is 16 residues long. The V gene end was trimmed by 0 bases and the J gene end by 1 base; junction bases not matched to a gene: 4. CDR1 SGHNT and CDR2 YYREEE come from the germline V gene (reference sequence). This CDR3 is CASSLDLAGIQETQYF. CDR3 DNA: TGTGCCAGCAGCTTGGATCTAGCGGGGATCCAAGAGACCCAGTACTTC. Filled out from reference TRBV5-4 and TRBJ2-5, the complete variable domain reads ETGVTQSPTHLIKTRGQQVTLRCSSQSGHNTVSWYQQALGQGPQFIFQYYREEENGRGNFPPRFSGLQFPNYSSELNVNALELDDSALYLCASSLDLAGIQETQYFGPGTRLLVL.

This CDR3 is CASLRTSASSYEQYF. The CDR3 nucleotides read TGTGCCAGCTTAAGGACTAGCGCGAGCTCCTACGAGCAGTACTTC. J is TRBJ2-7 and V is TRBV6-5; 9 bases match TRBD2. The germline V gene has CDR1 MNHEY and CDR2 SVGAGI. J gave up 0 bases and V 8 bases, and 8 bases lay outside the gene matches. The CDR3 is 15 amino acids.

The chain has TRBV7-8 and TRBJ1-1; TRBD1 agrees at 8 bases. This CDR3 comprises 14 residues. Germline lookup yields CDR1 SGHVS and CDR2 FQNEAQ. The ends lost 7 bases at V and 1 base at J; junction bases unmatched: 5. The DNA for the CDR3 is TGTGCCAGCATTCTGGACAGGGCGAACACTGAAGCTTTCTTT. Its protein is CASILDRANTEAFF.

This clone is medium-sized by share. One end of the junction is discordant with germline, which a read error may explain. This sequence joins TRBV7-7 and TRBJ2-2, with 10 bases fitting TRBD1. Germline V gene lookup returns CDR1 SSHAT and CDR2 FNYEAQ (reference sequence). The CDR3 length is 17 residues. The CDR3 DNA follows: TGTGCTAGCAGCTTAGAGCCCGGGACAGGGGTCACCGGGGAGCTGTTTTTT. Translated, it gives CASSLEPGTGVTGELFF.

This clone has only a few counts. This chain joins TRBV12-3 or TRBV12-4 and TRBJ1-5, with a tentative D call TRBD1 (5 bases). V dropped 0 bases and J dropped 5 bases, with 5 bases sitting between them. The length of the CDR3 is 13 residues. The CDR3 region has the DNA TGTGCCAGCAGTTTAGCCAGGGATCAGCCCCAGCATTTT. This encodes CASSLARDQPQHF.

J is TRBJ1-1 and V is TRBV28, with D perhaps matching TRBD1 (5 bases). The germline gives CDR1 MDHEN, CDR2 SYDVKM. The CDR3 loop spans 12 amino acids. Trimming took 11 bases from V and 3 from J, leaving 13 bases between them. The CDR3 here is CAGQRGHTEAFF. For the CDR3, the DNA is TGTGCCGGCCAAAGGGGCCACACTGAAGCTTTCTTT. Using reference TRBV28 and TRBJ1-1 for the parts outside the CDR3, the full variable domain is DVKVTQSSRYLVKRTGEKVFLECVQDMDHENMFWYRQDPGLGLRLIYFSYDVKMKEKGDIPEGYSVSREKKERFSLILESASTNQTSMYLCAGQRGHTEAFFGQGTRLTVV.

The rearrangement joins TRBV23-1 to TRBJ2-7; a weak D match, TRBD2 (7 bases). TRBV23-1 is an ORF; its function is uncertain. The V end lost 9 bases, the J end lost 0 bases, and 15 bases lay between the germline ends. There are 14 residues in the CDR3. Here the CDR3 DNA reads TGCGCCAGGGGGCGGCGGGGGCCCTCCTACGAGCAGTACTTC. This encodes CARGRRGPSYEQYF.

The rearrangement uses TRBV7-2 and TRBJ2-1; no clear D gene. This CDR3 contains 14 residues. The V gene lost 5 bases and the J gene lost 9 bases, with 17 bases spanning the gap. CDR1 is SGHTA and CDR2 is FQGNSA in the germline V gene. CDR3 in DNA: TGTGCCAGCAGCCCTCTAGGAATGCTCGGTGAGCAGTTCTTC. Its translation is CASSPLGMLGEQFF.

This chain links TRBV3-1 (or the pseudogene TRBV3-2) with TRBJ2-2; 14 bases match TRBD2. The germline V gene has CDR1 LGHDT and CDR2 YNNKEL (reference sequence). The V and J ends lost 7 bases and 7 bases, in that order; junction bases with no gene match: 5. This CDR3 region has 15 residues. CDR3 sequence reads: CASTGLAGAGGELFF. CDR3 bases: TGTGCCAGCACGGGACTAGCGGGAGCCGGCGGGGAGCTGTTTTTT.

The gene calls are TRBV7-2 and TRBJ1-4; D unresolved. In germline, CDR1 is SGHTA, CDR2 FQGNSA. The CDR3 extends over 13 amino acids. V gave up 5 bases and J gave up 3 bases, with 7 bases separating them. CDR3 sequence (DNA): TGTGCCAGCAGCCGGAGTCCTAATGAAAAACTGTTTTTT. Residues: CASSRSPNEKLFF.

DNA for the CDR3: TGTGCCAGCAGTCTCTCCGAGAGTTTGGGCTACACCTTC. Translation: CASSLSESLGYTF. The chain joins TRBV2 to TRBJ1-2; D is uncertain. The V gene lost 5 bases and the J gene lost 8 bases, with 15 bases spanning the gap. There are 13 residues in the CDR3. CDR1 is SNHLY and CDR2 is FYNNEI in the germline V gene.

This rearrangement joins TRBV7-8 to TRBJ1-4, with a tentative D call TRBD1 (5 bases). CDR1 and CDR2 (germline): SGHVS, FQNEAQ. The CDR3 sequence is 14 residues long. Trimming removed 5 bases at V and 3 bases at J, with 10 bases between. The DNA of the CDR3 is TGTGCCAGCAGCCTCCGGGGGGCTAATGAAAAACTGTTTTTT. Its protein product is CASSLRGANEKLFF.

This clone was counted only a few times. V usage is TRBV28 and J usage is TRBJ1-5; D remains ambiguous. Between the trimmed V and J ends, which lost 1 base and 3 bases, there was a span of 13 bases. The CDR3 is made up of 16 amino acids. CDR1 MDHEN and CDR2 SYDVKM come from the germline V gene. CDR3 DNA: TGTGCCAGCAGTTTATTGGCAGGAAGCCTCAATCAGCCCCAGCATTTT. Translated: CASSLLAGSLNQPQHF. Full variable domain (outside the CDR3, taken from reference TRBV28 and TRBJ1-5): DVKVTQSSRYLVKRTGEKVFLECVQDMDHENMFWYRQDPGLGLRLIYFSYDVKMKEKGDIPEGYSVSREKKERFSLILESASTNQTSMYLCASSLLAGSLNQPQHFGDGTRLSIL.

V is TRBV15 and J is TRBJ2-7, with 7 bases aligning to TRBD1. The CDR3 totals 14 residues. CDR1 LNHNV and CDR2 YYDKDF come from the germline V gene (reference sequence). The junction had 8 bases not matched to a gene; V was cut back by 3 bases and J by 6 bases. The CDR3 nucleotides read TGTGCCACCAGCAGGGACCAACACAGGGGCGAGCAGTACTTC. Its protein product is CATSRDQHRGEQYF.